At least ten counts were recorded for the clone carrying this TCR beta chain. Its antigen is currently unknown. V trimming: 6 bases; J trimming: 0 bases; junction bases outside the gene matches: 8. CDR3 size: 16 residues. The sample comes from a study of T cell repertoires in cytomegalovirus infection. Background on the study: Signatures in public TCR beta sequences pointed to both CMV infection and matching HLA type.

TCRdb reprocessed the reads with MiXCR, giving one entry per CDR3 protein. This table holds hundreds of thousands of distinct CDR3 sequences, roughly a quarter found once. Study results and caveats: Cumulated frequencies of public TCR beta families served to identify carriers of CMV plus the relevant HLA.

This receptor was identified in a human donor in good health (CMV status not recorded). Some clones in this sample may be carry-over from other donors' samples. The sample was CD8+ T cells from PBMCs. This chain connects TRBV12-3 or TRBV12-4 to TRBJ2-3, with 8 bases lining up with TRBD2. The CDR3 sequence is CASRPLAGSSTDTQYF. DNA for the CDR3: TGTGCCAGCAGACCCTTAGCGGGGTCTAGCACAGATACGCAGTATTTT.